Listed here are 23 T cell receptor beta chains from one sample, sequenced in a study of T cells in Graves' hyperthyroidism and ophthalmopathy. Amplified TCR beta CDR3 regions derived from RNA transcripts. The HTBI primer set served for first-round RT-PCR of the TCR CDR3. TCRdb re-derived calls from the multiplex PCR reads in MiXCR, one entry per CDR3 protein. The sample consists of 500,000 to 650,000 distinct CDR3 sequences, roughly 14% of them appearing once. The sample consisted of blood. These receptors were taken from a woman in her forties or fifties with Graves' ophthalmopathy.

This clonotype has a count of ten or more. The chain uses TRBV20-1 and TRBJ2-1; either TRBD1 or TRBD2 may fit D (6 bases each). Germline loops: CDR1 DFQATT, CDR2 SNEGSKA (reference sequence). The CDR3 extends over 14 amino acids. DNA for the CDR3: TGCCAAATTTCCGGGGGCCTAGTCGACAATGAGCAGTTCTTC. Its protein is CQISGGLVDNEQFF.

Only a few counts were recorded for this clonotype. The CDR3: CASSILGNEQYF. The CDR3, as DNA: TGTGCCAGCAGTATTCTAGGCAACGAGCAGTACTTC. This chain connects TRBV6-1 to TRBJ2-7; D is undetermined. The CDR3 extends over 12 amino acids. Trimming removed 5 bases from V and 5 bases from J, with 10 bases in between. Germline V CDR1 and CDR2: MNHNS, SASEGT.

The chain joins TRBV18 to TRBJ2-1; 12 nucleotides line up with TRBD2. The J segment lost 6 bases and the V segment lost 2 bases, leaving 5 bases of the junction unmatched. The CDR3 totals 16 residues. Germline loops: CDR1 KGHSH, CDR2 LQKENI. As DNA, the CDR3 is TGTGCCAGCTCACCATACGGGACTAGCGGGTTCAATGAGCAGTTCTTC. Protein product: CASSPYGTSGFNEQFF.

This clonotype occurred many times. The chain combines TRBV13 with TRBJ1-1, with D unresolved. CDR3 length: 11 amino acids. Germline CDR1 reads PRHDT; CDR2 reads FYEKMQ (reference sequence). Trimming removed 7 bases at V and 3 bases at J, with 6 bases between. CDR3 residues: CASTSHTEAFF. CDR3 in DNA: TGTGCCAGCACCTCACACACTGAAGCTTTCTTT.

This clonotype was observed many times. The V gene is TRBV6-1, the J gene TRBJ2-1; TRBD2 agrees at 11 bases. This CDR3 contains 16 residues. The junction had 14 bases not matched to a gene; V was cut back by 7 bases and J by 9 bases. Germline V lookup: CDR1 MNHNS, CDR2 SASEGT. The CDR3 coding sequence is TGTGCCAGCACCGACCGGGTTAGCGGGAGGGGTGGTGAGCAGTTCTTC. Its translation is CASTDRVSGRGGEQFF.

Ten or more counts support this clonotype. The chain joins TRBV29-1 to TRBJ2-3; D is unclear. Germline V gives CDR1 SQVTM, CDR2 ANQGSEA. Trimming removed 7 bases at V and 2 bases at J, with 19 bases between. The CDR3 loop spans 15 amino acids. The CDR3 loop reads CSGARRQWYTDTQYF. CDR3 nucleotide sequence: TGCAGCGGCGCTCGGCGGCAGTGGTACACAGATACGCAGTATTTT.

There are a few counts of this clonotype. The chain links TRBV20-1 to TRBJ2-7; no definite D call. The V gene lost 0 bases and the J gene lost 7 bases, with 7 bases spanning the gap. The CDR3 has 11 residues. Germline CDR1 DFQATT, CDR2 SNEGSKA (reference sequence). The CDR3 DNA sequence: TGCAGTGCTAGAGATGCGGTGGAGCAGTACTTC. Its translation is CSARDAVEQYF.

This clonotype was found many times. The J gene is TRBJ2-3, the V gene TRBV6-1, with TRBD1 matching over 9 bases. This CDR3 is 13 amino acids long. The germline CDR1 and CDR2 sequences are MNHNS and SASEGT. V shed 6 bases, J shed 3 bases, and the junction held 1 base outside the gene matches. CDR3 residues: CASRDRGTDTQYF. CDR3 bases: TGTGCCAGCAGGGACAGGGGAACAGATACGCAGTATTTT.

The table lists this clonotype with a few counts. CDR3 DNA sequence: TGTGCCAGCAGCCCTAGACAGTTCTATGGCTACACCTTC. It encodes CASSPRQFYGYTF. V usage is TRBV6-5 and J usage is TRBJ1-2, with D maybe TRBD1 (5 bases). Germline V gene sequence: CDR1 MNHEY, CDR2 SVGAGI. The CDR3 has 13 residues. The V and J ends lost 6 bases and 4 bases respectively, with 12 bases between them.

This clonotype was counted ten times or more. In nucleotides, the CDR3 is TGTGCCAGCAGAACGACAGGGAACACCGGGGAGCTGTTTTTT. This codes for CASRTTGNTGELFF. The gene calls are TRBV6-2 or TRBV6-3 and TRBJ2-2; TRBD1 might be the D (6 bases). From germline, CDR1 is MNHEY and CDR2 SVGEGT. V lost 6 bases, J lost 1 base, and 9 bases lay in between. CDR3 length: 14 residues.

This clonotype was recorded many times. CDR3: CASSQLRDRVEAFF. The CDR3 nucleotides are TGTGCCAGCAGCCAACTCCGGGACAGGGTGGAAGCTTTCTTT. The V and J genes are TRBV3-1 and TRBJ1-1; 9 bases are a match to TRBD1. This CDR3 contains 14 residues. CDR1 and CDR2 (germline): LGHDT, YNNKEL (reference sequence). V trimming: 2 bases; J trimming: 8 bases; junction bases outside the gene matches: 6.

This clonotype was found many times. The chain carries TRBV2 and TRBJ2-3; D unclear. The CDR3 spans 13 residues. V dropped 6 bases and J dropped 0 bases, with 7 bases sitting between them. CDR1 SNHLY and CDR2 FYNNEI come from the germline V gene. CDR3 region: CASSGASTDTQYF. The CDR3 coding sequence is TGTGCCAGCAGCGGAGCTAGCACAGATACGCAGTATTTT.

This clonotype has at least ten counts. The V call is TRBV6-5, the J call TRBJ2-2; D unclear. The V end lost 2 bases, the J end lost 0 bases, and 7 bases lay between the germline ends. Germline lookup yields CDR1 MNHEY and CDR2 SVGAGI. This CDR3 is 15 amino acids long. CDR3 loop: CASSYVDSNTGELFF. Here the CDR3 DNA reads TGTGCCAGCAGTTACGTCGATTCGAACACCGGGGAGCTGTTTTTT.

A word on this clonotype: An end of the junction does not agree with germline; a read error may underlie this. The CDR3 DNA follows: TGTGCCAGCAGCTTAGATCGGAACACTGAAGCTTCCTTT. Translation gives CASSLDRNTEASF. V gene TRBV11-3 combines with J gene TRBJ1-1; D remains unclear. Per the germline V gene, CDR1 is SGHNT and CDR2 is YENEEA. The CDR3 consists of 13 residues.

Many counts were recorded for this clonotype. The chain has TRBV6-2 or TRBV6-3 and TRBJ2-2; D not resolved. Trimming stripped 1 base from V and 8 bases from J, with 14 bases between. The CDR3 runs 15 residues. Germline V gene lookup returns CDR1 MNHEY and CDR2 SVGEGT. The CDR3 loop is CASSYFTATAGELFF. CDR3 coding DNA: TGTGCCAGCAGTTACTTCACTGCGACCGCTGGGGAGCTGTTTTTT.

This clonotype came up many times. CDR3 coding DNA: TGTGCCAGCAGCCCCGGGGCCCTAGCGGGGGCACAAGAGACCCAGTACTTC. As protein: CASSPGALAGAQETQYF. The rearrangement links TRBV11-2 to TRBJ2-5; 10 bases are a match to TRBD2. This CDR3 is built from 17 residues. V shed 5 bases, J shed 2 bases, and the junction held 11 bases outside the gene matches. CDR1 and CDR2 from the germline V gene are SGHAT and FQNNGV.

This clonotype was found many times. The chain uses TRBV28 and TRBJ2-1; D may be TRBD2 (6 bases). The CDR3 spans 16 residues. V was cut by 5 bases and J by 0 bases, with 14 bases left in between. Germline CDR1 reads MDHEN; CDR2 reads SYDVKM. CDR3 sequence (DNA): TGTGCCAGCAGTACCGGGAGCCCTTACTCCTACAATGAGCAGTTCTTC. Residues: CASSTGSPYSYNEQFF.

The rearrangement links TRBV24-1 to TRBJ2-3; TRBD2 matches at 9 bases. Germline V lookup: CDR1 KGHDR, CDR2 SFDVKD. CDR3 length: 15 residues. Trimming removed 5 bases from V and 4 bases from J; junction bases left unmatched: 6. The CDR3 nucleotides read TGTGCCACCAGTGTTAGCGGGAGTGGGTCAGATACGCAGTATTTT. Residues: CATSVSGSGSDTQYF.

This clonotype was found many times. The chain couples TRBV5-4 to TRBJ2-7, with D uncertain. The germline gives CDR1 SGHNT, CDR2 YYREEE (reference sequence). The CDR3 length is 12 residues. V was cut by 2 bases and J by 5 bases, with 8 bases left in between. The CDR3: CASSFLSNEQYF. The CDR3 DNA follows: TGTGCCAGCAGCTTCTTAAGCAACGAGCAGTACTTC.

V usage is TRBV9 and J usage is TRBJ1-2; possible D gene TRBD1, 5 bases. The CDR3 length is 16 residues. Germline CDR1 reads SGDLS; CDR2 reads YYNGEE. V was cut by 0 bases and J by 4 bases, with 16 bases left in between. The CDR3 DNA follows: TGTGCCAGCAGCGTAGGAAGTGGCGGGGGGAGCTATGGCTACACCTTC. This gives the protein CASSVGSGGGSYGYTF. The whole variable domain, filled in from reference TRBV9 and TRBJ1-2, reads DSGVTQTPKHLITATGQRVTLRCSPRSGDLSVYWYQQSLDQGLQFLIQYYNGEERAKGNILERFSAQQFPDLHSELNLSSLELGDSALYFCASSVGSGGGSYGYTFGSGTRLTVV.

The DNA for the CDR3 is TGCAGCGTTGCTAACAGCTATGGAAACACCATATATTTT. It codes for CSVANSYGNTIYF. This rearrangement joins TRBV29-1 to TRBJ1-3, with D uncertain. This CDR3 is built from 13 residues. V was trimmed by 4 bases and J by 3 bases, leaving 10 bases between them. In germline, CDR1 is SQVTM, CDR2 ANQGSEA. Using reference TRBV29-1 and TRBJ1-3 for the parts outside the CDR3, the full variable domain is SAVISQKPSRDICQRGTSLTIQCQVDSQVTMMFWYRQQPGQSLTLIATANQGSEATYESGFVIDKFPISRPNLTFSTLTVSNMSPEDSSIYLCSVANSYGNTIYFGEGSWLTVV.

This clonotype showed up many times. The CDR3, as DNA: TGCAGTGCAAATGACAATAGGGCTGGCTACACCTTC. It encodes CSANDNRAGYTF. The J gene is TRBJ1-2, the V gene TRBV20-1; D not certain. The CDR3 sequence is 12 residues long. Germline V gives CDR1 DFQATT, CDR2 SNEGSKA (reference sequence). With 6 bases removed from V and 7 bases from J, the gap between germline ends came to 15 bases.

There are many counts of this clonotype. V gene TRBV6-1 combines with J gene TRBJ1-5, with 9 positions matching TRBD1. With V trimmed by 7 bases and J by 7 bases, 8 bases remained unmatched. CDR3 size: 14 residues. Germline-derived CDR1 and CDR2 are MNHNS and SASEGT. Written as DNA, the CDR3 is TGTGCCAGCAATGTGGCGGACAGGGGACAGCCCCAGCATTTT. Amino acids: CASNVADRGQPQHF.